This is a list of T cell receptor beta chains from one sample in a study of T-cell reconstitution after alpha-beta-depleted transplantation in children. Via MiXCR, TCRdb re-called the PCR reads, giving one row per CDR3 protein. The sample has around 360,000 distinct CDR3 sequences; about a tenth are singletons. The sample was PBMCs from the stem cell graft donor, taken from the stem cell graft. All receptors derive from a human donor who donated a stem cell graft to a child with acute lymphoblastic leukemia. The CDR3 runs from the conserved cysteine through the conserved F or W. The D gene is left open where the match is weak. Clone size, where shown, is once, few, many, or a class for clones that have expanded.

v_call: TRBV28; clone_size: NA; j_call: TRBJ2-7; d_call: NA; cdr3_nt: TGTGCCAGCAGTCCGACCCGGGACAATCACTACGAGCAGTACTTC; cdr3_aa: CASSPTRDNHYEQYF
v_call: TRBV4-2; clone_size: few; j_call: TRBJ2-1; d_call: NA; cdr3_nt: TGTGCCAGCAGCCACACAGGGTCCTACAATGAGCAGTTCTTC; cdr3_aa: CASSHTGSYNEQFF
v_call: TRBV12-3/TRBV12-4; clone_size: NA; j_call: TRBJ1-1; d_call: NA; cdr3_nt: TGTGCCAGCAGTCTACCTACCGGGACAACGATAGAAGCTTTCTTT; cdr3_aa: CASSLPTGTTIEAFF
v_call: TRBV4-1; clone_size: NA; j_call: TRBJ1-2; d_call: TRBD1; cdr3_nt: TGCGCCAGCAGCCGGACAGGGGAGAACTATGGCTACACCTTC; cdr3_aa: CASSRTGENYGYTF
v_call: TRBV3-1; clone_size: NA; j_call: TRBJ2-3; d_call: TRBD1; cdr3_nt: TGTGCCAGCAGCCTCGGACAGGGTACCACAGATACGCAGTATTTT; cdr3_aa: CASSLGQGTTDTQYF
v_call: TRBV6-1; clone_size: many; j_call: TRBJ1-1; d_call: NA; cdr3_nt: TGTGCCAGCAGCCGACCAGGGCAGCAGAACACTGAAGCTTTCTTT; cdr3_aa: CASSRPGQQNTEAFF
v_call: TRBV7-2; clone_size: few; j_call: TRBJ2-1; d_call: TRBD2; cdr3_nt: TGTGCCAGCAGCTGGACTAGTTACAATGAGCAGTTCTTC; cdr3_aa: CASSWTSYNEQFF
v_call: TRBV19; clone_size: NA; j_call: TRBJ1-5; d_call: TRBD1; cdr3_nt: TGTGCCAGTAGTATCGGCGGGGGACAGGGAAGTCAGCCCCAGCATTTT; cdr3_aa: CASSIGGGQGSQPQHF
v_call: TRBV12-3/TRBV12-4; clone_size: few; j_call: TRBJ2-7; d_call: NA; cdr3_nt: TGTGCCAGCAAATCCGGGGGTACCTACGAGCAGTACTTC; cdr3_aa: CASKSGGTYEQYF
v_call: TRBV20-1; clone_size: NA; j_call: TRBJ1-2; d_call: NA; cdr3_nt: TGCAGTGCTAGAGATCAAGAGAATGGCTACACCTTC; cdr3_aa: CSARDQENGYTF
v_call: TRBV10-2; clone_size: NA; j_call: TRBJ2-3; d_call: TRBD2; cdr3_nt: TGCGCCAGCATGGGGACTAGCGGAGTCACAGATACGCAGTATTTT; cdr3_aa: CASMGTSGVTDTQYF
v_call: TRBV29-1; clone_size: NA; j_call: TRBJ1-1; d_call: NA; cdr3_nt: TGCAGCGTTGAATCTGGTGGGGCTGAAGCTTTCTTT; cdr3_aa: CSVESGGAEAFF
v_call: TRBV20-1; clone_size: NA; j_call: TRBJ1-2; d_call: NA; cdr3_nt: TGCAGTGCTAGCTTCAGGGGCGGCGTCTATGGCTACACCTTC; cdr3_aa: CSASFRGGVYGYTF
v_call: TRBV10-3; clone_size: many; j_call: TRBJ2-2; d_call: NA; cdr3_nt: TGTGCCATCAGTGGGTCTGGATGGGGCCCTACCGGGGAGCTGTTTTTT; cdr3_aa: CAISGSGWGPTGELFF
v_call: TRBV28; clone_size: NA; j_call: TRBJ1-1; d_call: TRBD1; cdr3_nt: TGTGCCAGCAGAACATTCAACTTGGACAGGGAATACACTGAAGCTTTCTTT; cdr3_aa: CASRTFNLDREYTEAFF
v_call: TRBV27; clone_size: NA; j_call: TRBJ2-2; d_call: NA; cdr3_nt: TGTGCCAGCAGTCCCCGAAGATCGAACACCGGGGAGCTGTTTTTT; cdr3_aa: CASSPRRSNTGELFF
v_call: TRBV6-1; clone_size: few; j_call: TRBJ2-7; d_call: TRBD1; cdr3_nt: TGTGCCAGCAGTGACAGGGGGCGAACCTACGAGCAGTACTTC; cdr3_aa: CASSDRGRTYEQYF
v_call: TRBV2; clone_size: many; j_call: TRBJ2-3; d_call: NA; cdr3_nt: TGTGCCAGCAGTGATTCCCAGGCTAGGAGCTTTGGAACGCAGTATTTT; cdr3_aa: CASSDSQARSFGTQYF
v_call: TRBV5-1; clone_size: few; j_call: TRBJ2-7; d_call: TRBD1; cdr3_nt: TGCGCCAGCAGCCTTCAGACAGGGAACTACGAGCAGTACTTC; cdr3_aa: CASSLQTGNYEQYF
v_call: TRBV7-8; clone_size: NA; j_call: TRBJ2-2; d_call: NA; cdr3_nt: TGTGCCAGCATGGGGGCGAGGACCGGGGAGCTGTTTTTT; cdr3_aa: CASMGARTGELFF
v_call: TRBV28; clone_size: few; j_call: TRBJ2-1; d_call: NA; cdr3_nt: TGTGCCAGCAGTTTTTCTGGTCAGGGGATTACCTACAATGAGCAGTTCTTC; cdr3_aa: CASSFSGQGITYNEQFF
v_call: TRBV29-1; clone_size: NA; j_call: TRBJ1-2; d_call: NA; cdr3_nt: TGCAGCGTGGATACAGGACGTCTGGACTATGGCTACACCTTC; cdr3_aa: CSVDTGRLDYGYTF
v_call: TRBV14; clone_size: many; j_call: TRBJ2-7; d_call: NA; cdr3_nt: TGTGCCAGCAGCCAAGTGGGACGGGGCTACGAGCAGTACTTC; cdr3_aa: CASSQVGRGYEQYF
v_call: TRBV5-1; clone_size: few; j_call: TRBJ1-1; d_call: NA; cdr3_nt: TGCGCCAGCAACCAGGGATTAGGGAACACTGAAGCTTTCTTT; cdr3_aa: CASNQGLGNTEAFF
v_call: TRBV5-1; clone_size: few; j_call: TRBJ2-7; d_call: NA; cdr3_nt: TGCGCCAGCAGCTTGGTTGAAGCCGAGCAGTACTTC; cdr3_aa: CASSLVEAEQYF
v_call: TRBV7-9; clone_size: many; j_call: TRBJ2-3; d_call: TRBD2; cdr3_nt: TGTGCCAGCAGCCGTCTAGCGGGAGGACGCACAGATACGCAGTATTTT; cdr3_aa: CASSRLAGGRTDTQYF
v_call: TRBV30; clone_size: NA; j_call: TRBJ1-1; d_call: NA; cdr3_nt: TGTGCCTGGAGTGGGCAGGGTCACACTGAAGCTTTCTTT; cdr3_aa: CAWSGQGHTEAFF
v_call: TRBV12-3/TRBV12-4; clone_size: NA; j_call: TRBJ2-4; d_call: NA; cdr3_nt: TGTGCCAGCAGTTTAGAGGACAGCCCTTTAGCCAAAAACATTCAGTACTTC; cdr3_aa: CASSLEDSPLAKNIQYF
v_call: TRBV6-2/TRBV6-3; clone_size: NA; j_call: TRBJ1-1; d_call: NA; cdr3_nt: TGTGCCAGCAGTTCCTCAGGGGCGATGAACACTGAAGCTTTCTTT; cdr3_aa: CASSSSGAMNTEAFF
v_call: TRBV29-1; clone_size: few; j_call: TRBJ2-2; d_call: NA; cdr3_nt: TGCAGCGTTGGCCGAAGCACCGGGGAGCTGTTTTTT; cdr3_aa: CSVGRSTGELFF
v_call: TRBV12-3/TRBV12-4; clone_size: NA; j_call: TRBJ1-5; d_call: NA; cdr3_nt: TGTGCCAGCTGTTTGGAAAAGGGGCCGGGGGATAGCAATCAGCCCCAGCATTTT; cdr3_aa: CASCLEKGPGDSNQPQHF
v_call: TRBV5-6; clone_size: NA; j_call: TRBJ1-5; d_call: TRBD1; cdr3_nt: TGTGCCAGCAGCTTGCTGGCGGGACAGGGTGGCAATCAGCCCCAGCATTTT; cdr3_aa: CASSLLAGQGGNQPQHF
v_call: TRBV20-1; clone_size: few; j_call: TRBJ2-7; d_call: NA; cdr3_nt: TGCAGTGCCCTTCCAGGGCCCCTCTACGAGCAGTACTTC; cdr3_aa: CSALPGPLYEQYF
v_call: TRBV24-1; clone_size: few; j_call: TRBJ2-2; d_call: TRBD2; cdr3_nt: TGTGCCACCAGTGATTTGCAGGGACTAGCGGGCACCGGGGAGCTGTTTTTT; cdr3_aa: CATSDLQGLAGTGELFF
v_call: TRBV2; clone_size: few; j_call: TRBJ2-1; d_call: NA; cdr3_nt: TGTGCCAGCAAGGACCCCCGGCGGACTTCCTACAATGAGCAGTTCTTC; cdr3_aa: CASKDPRRTSYNEQFF
v_call: TRBV5-1; clone_size: NA; j_call: TRBJ1-1; d_call: NA; cdr3_nt: TGCGCCAGCAGCAAACTCCCGACGGCTAACACTGAAGCTTTCTTT; cdr3_aa: CASSKLPTANTEAFF
v_call: TRBV20-1; clone_size: many; j_call: TRBJ1-5; d_call: NA; cdr3_nt: TGCAGTGCTAGCTCGGGCAGGGATCAGCCCCAGCATTTT; cdr3_aa: CSASSGRDQPQHF
v_call: TRBV7-2; clone_size: few; j_call: TRBJ2-7; d_call: TRBD1; cdr3_nt: TGTGCCAGCAGCTTTGCCTGGACAGGGGGCCTCGAGCAGTACTTC; cdr3_aa: CASSFAWTGGLEQYF
v_call: TRBV11-1; clone_size: few; j_call: TRBJ2-1; d_call: TRBD2; cdr3_nt: TGTGCCAGCAGCGCGAGACTAGCGGGAGTGTTCAGCTCCTACAATGAGCAGTTCTTC; cdr3_aa: CASSARLAGVFSSYNEQFF
v_call: TRBV12-3/TRBV12-4; clone_size: NA; j_call: TRBJ2-3; d_call: TRBD2; cdr3_nt: TGTGCCAGCAGTTTAGCGGGAGGGGACGTGGATACGCAGTATTTT; cdr3_aa: CASSLAGGDVDTQYF
v_call: TRBV28; clone_size: NA; j_call: TRBJ1-2; d_call: NA; cdr3_nt: TGTGCCAGCAGTACAGGGTACTATGGCTACACCTTC; cdr3_aa: CASSTGYYGYTF
v_call: TRBV11-1; clone_size: few; j_call: TRBJ2-3; d_call: TRBD2; cdr3_nt: TGTGCCAGCAGTAATCCGGGACTAGCGGGAGGGCCAACAGATACGCAGTATTTT; cdr3_aa: CASSNPGLAGGPTDTQYF
v_call: TRBV7-6; clone_size: few; j_call: TRBJ1-1; d_call: TRBD1; cdr3_nt: TGTGCCAGCAGCTTAGGACTGGGACAGGAGCAGGAAGCTTTCTTT; cdr3_aa: CASSLGLGQEQEAFF
v_call: TRBV4-1; clone_size: many; j_call: TRBJ1-1; d_call: NA; cdr3_nt: TGCGCCAGCAGCCAAGGGAGGGTGAACACTGAAGCTTTCTTT; cdr3_aa: CASSQGRVNTEAFF
v_call: TRBV4-1; clone_size: few; j_call: TRBJ2-5; d_call: NA; cdr3_nt: TGCGCCAGCAGCCATAGCGCCTCGGGGGAGACCCAGTACTTC; cdr3_aa: CASSHSASGETQYF
v_call: TRBV5-6; clone_size: few; j_call: TRBJ2-1; d_call: NA; cdr3_nt: TGTGCCAGCAGCCCCGCAGGGCGGGACAATGAGCAGTTCTTC; cdr3_aa: CASSPAGRDNEQFF
v_call: TRBV7-2; clone_size: NA; j_call: TRBJ2-7; d_call: NA; cdr3_nt: TGTGCCAGCAGCTCCGGGGCTTATATCTCCTACGAGCAGTACTTC; cdr3_aa: CASSSGAYISYEQYF
v_call: TRBV3-1; clone_size: NA; j_call: TRBJ1-3; d_call: NA; cdr3_nt: TGTGCCAGCAGCCTGCAGGGACCTGGAAACACCATATATTTT; cdr3_aa: CASSLQGPGNTIYF
v_call: TRBV5-1; clone_size: NA; j_call: TRBJ1-1; d_call: NA; cdr3_nt: TGCGCCAGCAGCTTTCTGGGGGCGCGGGCTGAAGCTTTCTTT; cdr3_aa: CASSFLGARAEAFF
v_call: TRBV20-1; clone_size: NA; j_call: TRBJ2-7; d_call: TRBD1; cdr3_nt: TGCAGTGCTCCAAGGAACAGGGGTGACTACGAGCAGTACTTC; cdr3_aa: CSAPRNRGDYEQYF
v_call: TRBV12-3/TRBV12-4; clone_size: many; j_call: TRBJ2-3; d_call: TRBD2; cdr3_nt: TGTGCCAGCAGTTCAAGCGGGGTCTACACAGATACGCAGTATTTT; cdr3_aa: CASSSSGVYTDTQYF
v_call: TRBV4-3; clone_size: NA; j_call: TRBJ2-7; d_call: TRBD1; cdr3_nt: TGCGCCAGACCCGGGACAGCCACAGGTGGGCAGTACTTC; cdr3_aa: CARPGTATGGQYF
v_call: TRBV20-1; clone_size: many; j_call: TRBJ1-4; d_call: NA; cdr3_nt: TGCAGTGCTAAGCCGCCAGGCGGAGGGGAACTGTTTTTT; cdr3_aa: CSAKPPGGGELFF